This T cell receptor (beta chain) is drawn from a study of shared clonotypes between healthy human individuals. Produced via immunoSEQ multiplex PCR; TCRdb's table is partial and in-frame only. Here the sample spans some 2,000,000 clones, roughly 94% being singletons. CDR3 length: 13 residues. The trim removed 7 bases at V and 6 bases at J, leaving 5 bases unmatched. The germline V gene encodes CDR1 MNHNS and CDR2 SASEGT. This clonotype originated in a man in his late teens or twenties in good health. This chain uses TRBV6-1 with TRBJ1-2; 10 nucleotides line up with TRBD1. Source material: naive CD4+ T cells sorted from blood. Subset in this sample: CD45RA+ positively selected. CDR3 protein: CASTRTGGHGYTF. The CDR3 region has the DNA TGTGCCAGCACTAGGACAGGGGGTCATGGCTACACCTTC.